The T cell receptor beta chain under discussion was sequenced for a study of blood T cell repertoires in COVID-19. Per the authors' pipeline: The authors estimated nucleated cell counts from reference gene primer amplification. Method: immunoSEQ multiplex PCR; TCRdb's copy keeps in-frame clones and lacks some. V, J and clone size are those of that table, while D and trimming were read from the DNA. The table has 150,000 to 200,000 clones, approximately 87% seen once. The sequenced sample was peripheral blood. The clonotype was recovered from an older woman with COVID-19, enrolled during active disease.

The CDR3 sequence is CASSGTGGVVTGELFF. CDR3 nucleotides: TGTGCCAGCAGCGGAACAGGGGGCGTAGTCACCGGGGAGCTGTTTTTT. This sequence joins TRBV7-9 and TRBJ2-2; 9 bases align to TRBD1. The trim removed 5 bases at V and 4 bases at J, leaving 8 bases unmatched. CDR1 and CDR2 (germline): SEHNR, FQNEAQ (reference sequence). CDR3 length: 16 residues.